This is a list of T cell receptor beta chains from one sample in a study of tumor-infiltrating lymphocytes in oesophageal squamous cell carcinoma. One entry per CDR3 protein results from TCRdb running MiXCR on the PCR reads. The data show roughly 19,000 distinct CDR3 sequences, with roughly 47% seen just once and around 28% held by the top ten. The sequenced material came from esophageal tumor tissue. The receptors originated from a male donor with esophageal squamous cell carcinoma. Both conserved end residues are trimmed from each CDR3. Fields, in order: CDR3 length, J gene, V gene, CDR3 protein.

>14|TRBJ2-7|TRBV7-6
ASSLTGGLLSYEQY
>13|TRBJ1-6|TRBV7-9
ASSYSDRGASPLH
>14|TRBJ2-2|TRBV19
ASSSRGSRGTGELF
>13|TRBJ2-7|TRBV7-3
ASSPNGREVNEQY
>13|TRBJ2-5|TRBV11-1
ASSSFVGGPETQY
>11|TRBJ1-2|TRBV20-1
SAIPGGHYGYT
>14|TRBJ2-3|TRBV28
ASSFDRGSITDTQY
>13|TRBJ2-2|TRBV11-2
ASSAGTGDTGELF
>15|TRBJ2-7|TRBV12-3/TRBV12-4
ASSSPGTSGISYEQY
>12|-|TRBV7-2
ASSLSGSVYEQY
>12|TRBJ2-7|TRBV25-1
ASSDRTGDYEQY
>14|TRBJ1-3|TRBV10-1
ASSDKGTPSGNTIY
>11|TRBJ2-6|TRBV28
ASVLSGANVLT
>12|TRBJ1-3|TRBV2
ASSESVGFGTIY
>11|TRBJ2-5|TRBV12-3/TRBV12-4
ASSPRTSGTQY
>11|-|TRBV7-6
ASSINRQETQY
>14|-|TRBV15
ATSRDLVGFQETQY
>13|TRBJ2-5|TRBV7-9
ASRIAGAAGETQY